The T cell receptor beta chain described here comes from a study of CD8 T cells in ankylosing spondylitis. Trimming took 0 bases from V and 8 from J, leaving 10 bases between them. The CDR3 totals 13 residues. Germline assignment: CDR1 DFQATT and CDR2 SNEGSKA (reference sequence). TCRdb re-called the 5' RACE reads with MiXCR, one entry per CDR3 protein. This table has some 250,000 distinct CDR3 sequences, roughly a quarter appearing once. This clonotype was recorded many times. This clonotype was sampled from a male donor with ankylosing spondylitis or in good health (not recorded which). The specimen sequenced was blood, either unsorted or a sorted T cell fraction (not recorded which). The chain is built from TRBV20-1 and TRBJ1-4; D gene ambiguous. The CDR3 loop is CSAREIGWEKLFF. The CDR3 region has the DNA TGCAGTGCTAGAGAAATCGGGTGGGAAAAACTGTTTTTT.